This T cell receptor (beta chain) was sequenced for a study of CD8+ T cells in alopecia areata. Concerning this clone itself: Mouse gene names apply. The sequence runs out 4 residues before the end of the CDR3; the remainder is reconstructed from the germline J gene. Other DNA sequences in this specimen translate into the identical CDR3.

A sort of pooled cutaneous lymph node cells used CD4, CD8alpha, NKG2D, NKG2ACE and other stains. RNA was isolated and reverse transcribed to cDNA, the sequencing template. Data came from immunoSEQ multiplex PCR; TCRdb stores just in-frame clones and leaves some out. The sample was found to contain 200,000 to 300,000 clones, and every one recurs. The V and J ends lost 4 bases and 0 bases, in that order; junction bases with no gene match: 4. The CDR3 sequence is 15 residues long. Germline V gene sequence: CDR1 LGHNA, CDR2 YNLKQL (reference sequence). The sequence derives from a C3H/HeJ mouse with alopecia areata. The strain's MHC type: H2-k. This chain connects TRBV5 to TRBJ2-3; TRBD1 agrees at 7 bases. The specimen was CD4+ T cells sorted from a lymph node. The covered CDR3 bases are TGTGCCAGCAGCCCAGGGGGAACTAGTGCAGAA. Translating gives CASSPGGTSAE. The CDR3, in full, reads CASSPGGTSAETLYF.